This T cell receptor (beta chain) emerged from a study of T cell responses to AZD1222 COVID-19 vaccine. The CDR3 consists of 15 residues. The ends lost 3 bases at V and 5 bases at J; junction bases unmatched: 10. Germline V gene data show CDR1 as SGHVS and CDR2 as FQNEAQ. The protocol was immunoSEQ multiplex PCR, while the TCRdb copy is restricted to in-frame clones and leaves out a portion. Seen here are about 160,000 clones, around nine tenths observed once, and the top ten hold 1.1% to 1.5%. The sequence was obtained from an adult in good health. The source was peripheral blood, collected on day 0 of AZD1222 vaccination. The chain employs TRBV7-8 and TRBJ2-7; TRBD2 agrees at 7 bases. In nucleotides, the CDR3 is TGTGCCAGCAGCTTGTCAGGCGGGAGTTTCGACGAGCAGTACTTC. Translated, it gives CASSLSGGSFDEQYF. Variable domain in full (rest from reference TRBV7-8 and TRBJ2-7): GAGVSQSPRYKVAKRGQDVALRCDPISGHVSLFWYQQALGQGPEFLTYFQNEAQLDKSGLPSDRFFAERPEGSVSTLKIQRTQQEDSAVYLCASSLSGGSFDEQYFGPGTRLTVT.